What follows describes a single T cell receptor (beta chain). Its cognate antigen has yet to be identified. No much larger clone is present one base from it, and per-base qualities are unavailable. The TCR beta CDR3 regions were amplified from the RNA transcripts. The first round of RT-PCR for the TCR CDR3 was performed with the HTBI primer set and the Qiagen OneStep RT-PCR kit. The libraries were constructed in a second round of multiplex PCR and then size-selected and purified. The libraries were sequenced on an Illumina HiSeq2000 using paired-end 100 bp reads. For the original study's pipeline: SOAPnuke was used to process the raw data, removing reads that contained adapters or uncalled bases, had a mean Phred below 15, or lacked an exact match to the constant primer or identifier. High-quality paired reads were merged using COPE v1.2.5, and each unique nucleotide sequence was defined as a clonotype. Clonotypes were aligned to IMGT TRBV, TRBD and TRBJ reference segments using MiTCR v1.1. The analysis included only V-J combinations with a frequency above 0.0001, which together covered approximately 99% of the repertoires. A TCS score was defined as the ratio of F50 (clonal expansion) to E x V (chaos), with BLOSUM62-based TCRdist applied between CDR3 peptides within each V-J. Welch's t-statistics and random forest reduced just over 500 V-J features to under 15, which were used in a naive Bayes classifier (R e1071). Thyroid-blood repertoire similarity was quantified with the Morisita-Horn index. TCRdb reworked the public reads: Q25 trimming with fastp, MiXCR clone assembly, productive beta chains retained. Each record represents a unique CDR3 protein, reported with the most common genes and DNA among its rows. The V and J calls were not made by the authors but by TCRdb's processing. A total of over 500,000 distinct CDR3 sequences appear in this sample, 46% of them only once. The ten largest clones represent about 45% of the sample.

This record belongs to a study of T cells in Graves' hyperthyroidism and ophthalmopathy (dated by TCRdb to the late 2010s). General notes on the study: To identify TCR V-J signatures that set the groups apart, the researchers used a discovery cohort of about a hundred patients, made up of roughly 45 with Graves' ophthalmopathy and some 56 with stable Graves' hyperthyroidism. The paper describes TCR Vbeta CDR3 sequencing of 130 to 150 peripheral blood samples, made up of 43 ophthalmopathy patients, approximately 73 hyperthyroidism patients and 17 progressor patients. In addition, the study compared T-cell repertoires in thyroid tissue and in blood from over 5 Graves' hyperthyroidism patients. Prospective prediction of ophthalmopathy was tested in an independent validation cohort of some 19 hyperthyroidism patients and 15 to 17 patients who later progressed to ophthalmopathy. Once sampling was done, hyperthyroidism patients were given methimazole at a starting dose of 30 mg daily, whereas ophthalmopathy patients were given high-dose intravenous methylprednisolone. The 85 to 100 discovery patients were randomly split 7:3 into training and test sets. Here is what the overall study found, with its caveats: No statistical method was used to fix the sample size in advance, and group allocation was not hidden from the investigators. Most expanded thyroid clonotypes (frequency above 0.001) were also found in blood, which suggests that blood repertoires may mirror thyroid immune responses. Ophthalmopathy was separated from stable hyperthyroidism by a 13 V-J signature model, with roughly 88% sensitivity and about 81% specificity obtained in cross-validation and 80%/75% obtained in testing. In validation, the model predicted progression to ophthalmopathy with around 71% sensitivity and approximately 72% specificity, a median of 6.5 months before onset.

CDR1 SNHLY and CDR2 FYNNEI are derived from the germline V gene. Measured from the cysteine to the phenylalanine, the CDR3 is 17 residues long. The entry retains the CDR3 DNA only, 51 bases that are in frame from base 1. V loses 6 bases of germline sequence and J loses 1 base, and the interval between the two ends is 21 bases. Exclusion was applied to patients with uncontrolled infections, other autoimmune diseases, pregnancy or lactation. Clinical symptoms, serum thyroxine and TRAb, thyroid ultrasound, and orbital computed tomography formed the basis for the diagnoses. Total RNA was extracted using Trizol reagent, and RNA quality was assessed on an Agilent 2100 Bioanalyzer.

The sequenced sample was peripheral blood or thyroid tissue (not recorded which). The sequence came from an adult woman with Graves' disease, either hyperthyroidism or ophthalmopathy (not recorded which). The rearrangement joined TRBV2 to TRBJ1-1; a tentative D match to TRBD1 spans 6 bases. Here the CDR3 is given as CASRRGAALTGNTEAFF. The nucleotide sequence is TGTGCCAGCAGACGGGGGGCGGCCCTAACGGGGAACACTGAAGCTTTCTTT.